This TCR beta chain was retrieved from a study of CD8+ T cells in alopecia areata. Study background: Tofacitinib administration to treated patients was oral, at 5 to 10 mg twice daily. Study observations and caveats: Normal skin's resident alphabeta T cells are sequenced alongside lesional scalp T cells. Clonality in lesional scalp, especially alopecia totalis/universalis, exceeded that of normal scalp.

Worth noting for this clone: Its antigen is not known.

Unmatched junction bases numbered 2, after V lost 2 bases and J lost 6 bases. Germline V gene data show CDR1 as SGHNT and CDR2 as YYREEE (reference sequence). The CDR3 spans 13 residues. Sequencing relied on a cDNA template that was reverse transcribed from extracted RNA. The method was immunoSEQ multiplex PCR; TCRdb's version includes in-frame clones alone and lacks a portion of them. The sample holds under 250,000 clones, 57% seen once. The chain joins TRBV5-4 to TRBJ1-2; TRBD1 matches at 9 bases. This clonotype was obtained from a human donor with alopecia areata. The sample here was CD4+ T cells sorted from blood, taken at week 0. Here the CDR3 DNA reads TGTGCCAGCAGCTTTTACAGGGGGCATGGCTACACCTTC. It codes for CASSFYRGHGYTF.